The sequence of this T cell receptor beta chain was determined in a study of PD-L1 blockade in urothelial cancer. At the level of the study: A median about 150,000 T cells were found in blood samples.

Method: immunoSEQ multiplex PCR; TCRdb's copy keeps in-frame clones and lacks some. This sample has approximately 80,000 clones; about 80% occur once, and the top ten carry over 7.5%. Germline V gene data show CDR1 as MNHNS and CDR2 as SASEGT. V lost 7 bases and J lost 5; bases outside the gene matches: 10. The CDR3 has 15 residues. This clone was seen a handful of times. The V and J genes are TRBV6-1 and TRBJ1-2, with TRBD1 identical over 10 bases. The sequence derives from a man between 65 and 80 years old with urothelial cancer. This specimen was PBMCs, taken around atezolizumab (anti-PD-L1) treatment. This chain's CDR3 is CASKEQDRGGYGYTF. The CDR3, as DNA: TGTGCCAGCAAAGAGCAGGACAGGGGGGGATATGGCTACACCTTC.